This entry lists 15 T cell receptor beta chains sequenced from one sample in a study of human T cells and chemical hapten exposure (dated by TCRdb to the early 2020s). The meaning of the sample's time point label: patch test 1, 2 weeks after DPC sensitization. In light of the paper, this sample's treatment or condition label describes: therapeutic diphenylcyclopropenone sensitization with weekly scalp DPC. The library was prepared using RACE. The reads were generated on a NextSeq 500. TCRdb's own reprocessing of the public reads used fastp at Q25 and MiXCR and kept productive beta chains. CDR3 protein sequences are deduplicated, and each keeps its most common genes and DNA. The sample yields approximately 400,000 distinct CDR3 sequences; roughly 5% were counted once. In total, the top ten clones hold about 2.2% of the sample. The material was whole blood, obtained in connection with sensitization to the hapten diphenylcyclopropenone (DPC). All receptors derive from a woman between 45 and 60 years old with alopecia areata. Some clones in this sample may be carry-over from other donors' samples.

This clonotype was observed at least ten times. V and J are TRBV4-2 and TRBJ2-3; 9 bases line up with TRBD2. The CDR3 has 21 amino acids. The V gene end was trimmed by 1 base and the J gene end by 4 bases; junction bases not matched to a gene: 21. Germline CDR1 reads LGHNA; CDR2 reads YNFKEQ. The CDR3 DNA reads TGTGCCAGCAGCCAAGTTCCCTCCCACCTCGGCGCGGGGGGGGGCCCAGATACGCAGTATTTT. Translated: CASSQVPSHLGAGGGPDTQYF.

This clonotype has ten or more counts. The rearrangement joins TRBV7-8 to TRBJ1-2; D uncertain. Germline CDR1 and CDR2: SGHVS and FQNEAQ. With 4 bases removed from V and 9 bases from J, the gap between germline ends came to 12 bases. This CDR3 comprises 12 residues. CDR3 in DNA: TGTGCCAGCAGCTCCGACACCCCTCGCTACACCTTC. This codes for CASSSDTPRYTF.

Only a few counts were recorded for this clonotype. The chain carries TRBV12-3 or TRBV12-4 and TRBJ1-5, with a weak D call TRBD1 (5 bases). The CDR3 totals 15 residues. V gave up 6 bases and J gave up 1 base, with 13 bases separating them. The CDR3: CASSFSRDSNQPQHF. For the CDR3, the DNA is TGTGCCAGCAGCTTCTCCCGGGACAGCAATCAGCCCCAGCATTTT.

This clonotype was observed at least ten times. This chain links TRBV4-2 with TRBJ1-1; unclear D gene. Germline loops: CDR1 LGHNA, CDR2 YNFKEQ. Trimming took off 1 base at V and 7 bases at J, with 13 bases between the two ends. The CDR3 is 14 residues long. The CDR3 spells CASSQGVGKIEAFF. The CDR3 coding sequence is TGTGCCAGCAGCCAAGGGGTGGGGAAGATTGAAGCTTTCTTT.

This clonotype was seen ten or more times. CDR3 DNA sequence: TGCGCCAGCCTTCTCCCCGAAGATACGCAGTATTTT. Protein sequence: CASLLPEDTQYF. The V and J genes are TRBV10-2 and TRBJ2-3; D is unclear. Trimming cost V 8 bases and J 5 bases, with 11 bases left between them. This CDR3 spans 12 amino acids. Germline loops: CDR1 WSHSY, CDR2 SAAADI.

This clonotype has at least ten counts. The chain has TRBV12-3 or TRBV12-4 and TRBJ1-5; unclear D gene. V was pared by 5 bases and J by 2 bases, with 10 bases between. The CDR3 runs 14 residues. Written as DNA, the CDR3 is TGTGCCAGCAGTACTGTTGGCCGCAATCAGCCCCAGCATTTT. This codes for CASSTVGRNQPQHF.

This clonotype was counted a few times. The rearrangement uses TRBV29-1 and TRBJ2-3; TRBD2 aligns across 8 bases. CDR3 length: 14 residues. The germline V gene has CDR1 SQVTM and CDR2 ANQGSEA. Losses at the gene ends were 2 bases for V and 10 bases for J; bases not matched to a gene: 11. The CDR3 region is CSVERSGGIGAQYF. The DNA of the CDR3 is TGCAGCGTTGAAAGATCGGGAGGGATTGGGGCGCAGTATTTT.

There are a few counts of this clonotype. The chain has TRBV4-1 and TRBJ2-2; D is unresolved. The CDR3 extends over 13 amino acids. Trimming pared 3 bases from V and 2 bases from J, leaving 4 bases between. Germline V lookup: CDR1 MGHRA, CDR2 YSYEKL. DNA of the CDR3: TGCGCCAGCAGCCATTCTAACACCGGGGAGCTGTTTTTT. Translating it yields CASSHSNTGELFF.

This clonotype was detected many times. The chain is built from TRBV25-1 and TRBJ1-1, with unresolved D. Germline V lookup: CDR1 MGHDK, CDR2 SYGVNS. CDR3 length: 16 residues. The V and J ends lost 1 base and 3 bases respectively, with 15 bases between them. The CDR3 reads CASSEWPSADDTEAFF. CDR3 coding DNA: TGTGCCAGCAGTGAATGGCCCTCGGCGGATGACACTGAAGCTTTCTTT.

This clonotype was detected a few times. The rearrangement uses TRBV7-6 and TRBJ1-1; no definite D call. Trimming took off 5 bases at V and 5 bases at J, with 21 bases between the two ends. From germline, CDR1 is SGHVS and CDR2 FNYEAQ. The CDR3 runs 16 residues. The CDR3 sequence is CASSHHQQKGRTEAFF. CDR3 DNA: TGTGCCAGCAGCCATCACCAACAGAAAGGGAGGACTGAAGCTTTCTTT.

This clonotype was counted many times. The chain employs TRBV5-1 and TRBJ1-4, with a tentative D call TRBD1 (6 bases). The germline V and J ends were trimmed by 6 bases and 3 bases, with 15 bases remaining between them. This CDR3 is 15 amino acids long. Germline values: CDR1 SGHRS, CDR2 YFSETQ. Written as DNA, the CDR3 is TGCGCCAGCACCTCCATGGGGGCGTCTAATGAAAAACTGTTTTTT. Translated: CASTSMGASNEKLFF.

This clonotype was counted between two and nine times. At one end the junction does not follow the germline gene, possibly because of a read error. V is TRBV9 and J is TRBJ2-4; D is tentatively TRBD1 or TRBD2 (7 bases each). This CDR3 has 16 amino acids. Germline assignment: CDR1 SGDLS and CDR2 YYNGEE. The DNA of the CDR3 is TGTGCCAGCAGCGTAAGGGGGGGACAGCCGGACCTGGGTCTCCACTTC. Translation: CASSVRGGQPDLGLHF. The full variable domain, its missing parts supplied by reference TRBV9 and TRBJ2-4, is DSGVTQTPKHLITATGQRVTLRCSPRSGDLSVYWYQQSLDQGLQFLIQYYNGEERAKGNILERFSAQQFPDLHSELNLSSLELGDSALYFCASSVRGGQPDLGLHFGAGTRLSVL.

The table lists this clonotype with many counts. The chain couples TRBV28 to TRBJ1-2; perhaps TRBD1 as D (5 bases). The V end was cut by 5 bases, the J end by 10 bases, with 20 bases between. This CDR3 has 14 amino acids. The V gene's germline CDR1 is MDHEN and CDR2 SYDVKM. CDR3 in DNA: TGTGCCAGCAGTAATGAACTCAGGGAGAACCTCTACACCTTC. Protein: CASSNELRENLYTF.

This clonotype was picked up many times. This chain connects TRBV29-1 to TRBJ2-1; D not certain. Germline CDR1 reads SQVTM; CDR2 reads ANQGSEA. The V gene lost 5 bases and the J gene lost 9 bases, with 14 bases spanning the gap. This CDR3 has 12 residues. The chain's CDR3 is CSVQTMGGEQFF. CDR3 DNA: TGCAGCGTTCAGACAATGGGCGGTGAGCAGTTCTTC.

This clonotype was counted between two and nine times. The chain carries TRBV3-1 and TRBJ2-2, with TRBD1 as a possible D gene (5 bases). Germline V gene sequence: CDR1 LGHDT, CDR2 YNNKEL (reference sequence). There are 14 residues in the CDR3. V lost 8 bases and J 1 base, leaving 11 bases between the germline ends. DNA of the CDR3: TGTGCCAGCGCTTCAAGGGGGAACACCGGGGAGCTGTTTTTT. Amino acids: CASASRGNTGELFF.